The source of this T cell receptor (beta chain) is a study of blood T cell repertoires in COVID-19. Study at large: Italy, Spain and the United States were the sources of the convalescent and acute COVID-19 samples. T cells, B-cell-depleted T cells, or PBMCs provided the cDNA or gDNA that served as material.

CDR1 is SGHTA, CDR2 FQGNSA, per germline. The CDR3 sequence is 14 residues long. The ends lost 3 bases at V and 3 bases at J; junction bases unmatched: 3. Original processing methods: Quantification of nucleated cells was approximated via reference gene primer amplification. The assay was immunoSEQ multiplex PCR, and TCRdb's table has in-frame clones only and misses some. Clone size and V and J calls were adopted from that table, with D and trimming inferred from the DNA. Of 200,000 to 250,000 clones listed, around 90% are singletons. The TCR was taken from a woman aged 25 to 39 with acute COVID-19. Sequenced input: PBMCs or T cells enriched from blood (not recorded which). The chain employs TRBV7-2 and TRBJ2-5, with 8 bases fitting TRBD1. The CDR3 protein is CASSFSGQEETQYF. The CDR3 DNA sequence: TGTGCCAGCAGCTTTTCGGGACAGGAAGAGACCCAGTACTTC.